The T cell receptor beta chain under discussion was sequenced for a study of T cell clones after liver transplantation. Some clones are missing from TCRdb's copy, which holds only in-frame ones; the method was immunoSEQ multiplex PCR. Altogether some 15,000 clones are present, 80% to 95% being singletons, with the ten largest covering 40% to 55%. The CDR3 is 13 residues long. V shed 0 bases and J shed 1 base, with 4 bases lying between them. Per germline, CDR1 SGHVS and CDR2 FNYEAQ. This receptor was obtained from a human donor who received a liver transplant. The chain employs TRBV7-6 and TRBJ2-7; D is unclear. The material was CD8+ T cells from blood, obtained before liver transplant. DNA for the CDR3: TGTGCCAGCAGCTTAGCGGTTTCCTACGAGCAGTACTTC. Its translation is CASSLAVSYEQYF. The variable domain in full, with the rest retrieved from reference TRBV7-6 and TRBJ2-7, is GAGVSQSPRYKVTKRGQDVALRCDPISGHVSLYWYRQALGQGPEFLTYFNYEAQQDKSGLPNDRFSAERPEGSISTLTIQRTEQRDSAMYRCASSLAVSYEQYFGPGTRLTVT.